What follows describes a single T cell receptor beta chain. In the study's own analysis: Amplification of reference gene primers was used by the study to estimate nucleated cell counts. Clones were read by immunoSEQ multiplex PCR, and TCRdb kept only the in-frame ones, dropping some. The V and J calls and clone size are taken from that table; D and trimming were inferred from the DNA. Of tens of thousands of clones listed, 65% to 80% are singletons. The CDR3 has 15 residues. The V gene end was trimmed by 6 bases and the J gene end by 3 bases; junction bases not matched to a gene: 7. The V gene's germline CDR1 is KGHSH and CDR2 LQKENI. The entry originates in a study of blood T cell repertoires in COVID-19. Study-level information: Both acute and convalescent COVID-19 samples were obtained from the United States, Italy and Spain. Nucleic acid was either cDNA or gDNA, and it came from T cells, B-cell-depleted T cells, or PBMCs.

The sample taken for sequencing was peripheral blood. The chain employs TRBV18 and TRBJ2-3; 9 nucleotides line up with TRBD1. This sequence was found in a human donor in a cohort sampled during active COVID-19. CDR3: CASSGGTGNTDTQYF. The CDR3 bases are TGTGCCAGCTCGGGCGGGACAGGGAATACAGATACGCAGTATTTT.